This TCR beta chain was captured by sequencing in a study of T cell responses to AZD1222 COVID-19 vaccine. Assay: immunoSEQ multiplex PCR; the TCRdb copy retains only in-frame clones and omits some. The table records about 97,000 clones, 90% of them present only once. The CDR3 is made up of 13 amino acids. Germline CDR1 is SGDLS and CDR2 is YYNGEE. V lost 2 bases, J lost 8 bases, and 10 bases lay in between. This material consisted of peripheral blood, taken on day 0 of AZD1222 vaccination. V gene TRBV9 combines with J gene TRBJ1-4; TRBD1 might be the D (5 bases). The clonotype originates from an adult in good health. In DNA form, the CDR3 reads TGTGCCAGCAGCGTCGGAAAGGGGGAAAAACTGTTTTTT. Protein product: CASSVGKGEKLFF. The full variable domain, rest sourced from reference TRBV9 and TRBJ1-4, is DSGVTQTPKHLITATGQRVTLRCSPRSGDLSVYWYQQSLDQGLQFLIQYYNGEERAKGNILERFSAQQFPDLHSELNLSSLELGDSALYFCASSVGKGEKLFFGSGTQLSVL.